This T cell receptor (beta chain) appears in the sequencing data of a study of pediatric ulcerative colitis. Here immunoSEQ multiplex PCR was the method, and the copy in TCRdb shows in-frame clones only, minus some. This table holds about 5,800 clones, nearly 90% found once. Germline V gene lookup returns CDR1 SEHNR and CDR2 FQNEAQ (reference sequence). This CDR3 has 15 residues. Losses at the gene ends were 5 bases for V and 6 bases for J; bases not matched to a gene: 8. The sequence came from a girl between 10 and 17 years old who was a control in a study of pediatric ulcerative colitis. The chain employs TRBV7-9 and TRBJ1-4; TRBD1 aligns across 8 bases. Source material: blood. In nucleotides, the CDR3 is TGTGCCAGCAGCCCCCGGACAGGGAGGGATGAAAAACTGTTTTTT. Its translation is CASSPRTGRDEKLFF.